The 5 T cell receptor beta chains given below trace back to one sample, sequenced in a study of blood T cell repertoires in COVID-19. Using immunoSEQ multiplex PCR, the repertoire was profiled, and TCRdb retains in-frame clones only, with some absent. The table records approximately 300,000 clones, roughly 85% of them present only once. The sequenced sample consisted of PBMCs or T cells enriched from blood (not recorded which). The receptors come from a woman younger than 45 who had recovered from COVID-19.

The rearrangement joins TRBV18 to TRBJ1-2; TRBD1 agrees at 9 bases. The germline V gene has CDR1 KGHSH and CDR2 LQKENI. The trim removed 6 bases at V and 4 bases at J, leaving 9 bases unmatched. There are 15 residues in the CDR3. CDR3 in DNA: TGTGCCAGCTCGCCCGGGACAGGGAGGAGCTATGGCTACACCTTC. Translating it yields CASSPGTGRSYGYTF.

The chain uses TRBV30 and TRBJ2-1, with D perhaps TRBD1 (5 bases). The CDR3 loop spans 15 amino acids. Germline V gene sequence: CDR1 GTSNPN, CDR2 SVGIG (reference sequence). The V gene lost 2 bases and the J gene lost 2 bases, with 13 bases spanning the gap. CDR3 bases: TGTGCCTGGAGTCACACAGGCCGCCCCTACAATGAGCAGTTCTTC. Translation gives CAWSHTGRPYNEQFF.

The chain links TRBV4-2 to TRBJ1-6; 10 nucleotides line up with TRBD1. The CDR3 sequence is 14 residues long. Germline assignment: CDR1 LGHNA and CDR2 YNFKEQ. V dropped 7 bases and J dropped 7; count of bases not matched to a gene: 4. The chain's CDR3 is CASMPGQGNSPLHF. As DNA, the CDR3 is TGTGCCAGCATGCCGGGACAGGGGAATTCACCCCTCCACTTT.

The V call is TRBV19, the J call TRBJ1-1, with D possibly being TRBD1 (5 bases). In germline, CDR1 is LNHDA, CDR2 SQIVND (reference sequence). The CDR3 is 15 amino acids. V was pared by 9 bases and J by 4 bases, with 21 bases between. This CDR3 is CASEPLTGGFTEAFF. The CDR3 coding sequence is TGTGCCAGCGAGCCTCTAACCGGGGGATTCACTGAAGCTTTCTTT.

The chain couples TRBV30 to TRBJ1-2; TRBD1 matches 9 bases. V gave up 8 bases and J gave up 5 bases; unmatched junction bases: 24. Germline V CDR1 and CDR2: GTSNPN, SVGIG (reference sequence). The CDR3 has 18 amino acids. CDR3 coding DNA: TGTGCCCCGTCAGGGCTTGAGGACAGGGGACCTCTGGAGTATGGCTACACCTTC. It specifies CAPSGLEDRGPLEYGYTF.